Shown below are 28 T cell receptor beta chains from a single sample sequenced in a study of blood T cell repertoires in COVID-19. TCRdb keeps only in-frame clones here, not all; method: immunoSEQ multiplex PCR. The profile shows a few hundred thousand clones, about nine tenths of them singletons. Material for sequencing was peripheral blood. These receptors were collected from a man between 45 and 60 years old with active or convalescent COVID-19.

The chain has TRBV21-1 and TRBJ1-5; the D call of TRBD1 is as the table states it, not checked on the DNA. TRBV21-1 has pseudogene status. CDR3 length: 16 residues. This CDR3 is CASGNSGTGLNQPQHF. DNA for the CDR3: TGTGCCAGCGGAAACTCGGGGACAGGGCTTAATCAGCCCCAGCATTTT.

This clone was counted only a few times. The CDR3 DNA sequence: TGTGCCAGCAGTCCAGGGACAGCCCCGTACTATGGCTACACCTTC. This sequence encodes CASSPGTAPYYGYTF. The chain couples TRBV28 to TRBJ1-2, with 7 positions matching TRBD1. This CDR3 comprises 15 residues. The V and J ends lost 5 bases and 3 bases, in that order; junction bases with no gene match: 9. Germline loops: CDR1 MDHEN, CDR2 SYDVKM.

The V call is TRBV6-5, the J call TRBJ2-1, with 7 bases fitting TRBD1. There are 13 residues in the CDR3. V lost 5 bases, J lost 4 bases, and 2 bases stayed unmatched. Germline V gene lookup returns CDR1 MNHEY and CDR2 SVGAGI. The CDR3 sequence: CASSKQGYNEQFF. CDR3 coding DNA: TGTGCCAGCAGTAAACAGGGGTACAATGAGCAGTTCTTC.

The V call is TRBV29-1, the J call TRBJ1-4; TRBD1 aligns across 8 bases. The CDR3 is made up of 12 amino acids. V lost 5 bases, J lost 5 bases, and 1 base stayed unmatched. Per germline, CDR1 SQVTM and CDR2 ANQGSEA. Here the CDR3 DNA reads TGCAGCGTTCGACAGGGGAATGAAAAACTGTTTTTT. Its translation is CSVRQGNEKLFF.

The V call is TRBV10-3, the J call TRBJ2-5; D is perhaps TRBD1 (5 bases). Germline V lookup: CDR1 ENHRY, CDR2 SYGVKD. Deletions cut 2 bases from V and 2 bases from J, with 6 bases between. This CDR3 is 13 amino acids long. CDR3 in amino acids: CAISERQQETQYF. CDR3 coding DNA: TGTGCCATCAGTGAGAGACAGCAAGAGACCCAGTACTTC.

V gene TRBV5-6 combines with J gene TRBJ1-2, with D perhaps matching TRBD1 (6 bases). Trimming pared 4 bases from V and 4 bases from J, leaving 17 bases between. Germline-derived CDR1 and CDR2 are SGHDT and YYEEEE. The CDR3 runs 15 residues. The CDR3: CASSRTMTGLYGYTF. The CDR3 DNA sequence: TGTGCCAGCAGCCGGACCATGACAGGCCTCTATGGCTACACCTTC.

The gene calls are TRBV3-1 (or the pseudogene TRBV3-2) and TRBJ2-5; 7 bases are shared with TRBD2. Unmatched junction bases numbered 8, after V lost 2 bases and J lost 5 bases. The CDR3 is 15 amino acids. Germline loops: CDR1 LGHDT, CDR2 YNNKEL (reference sequence). The CDR3 DNA is TGTGCCAGCAGCCAACGCGGGGGTTGGGGTGAGACCCAGTACTTC. Translating gives CASSQRGGWGETQYF.

This chain joins TRBV7-9 and TRBJ1-3, with a possible D match to TRBD1 (5 bases). This CDR3 is 17 amino acids long. Deletions cut 0 bases from V and 0 bases from J, with 12 bases between. The germline V gene has CDR1 SEHNR and CDR2 FQNEAQ (reference sequence). Written as DNA, the CDR3 is TGTGCCAGCAGCTTAGCGCCCCCAGGGTACTCTGGAAACACCATATATTTT. This translates into CASSLAPPGYSGNTIYF.

This chain uses TRBV28 with TRBJ2-2; 7 bases fit TRBD2. J lost 4 bases, V lost 2 bases, and 1 base had no gene match. Per the germline V gene, CDR1 is MDHEN and CDR2 is SYDVKM. The CDR3 consists of 14 residues. The CDR3 sequence is CASSLAGATGELFF. CDR3 DNA: TGTGCCAGCAGTTTAGCGGGAGCCACCGGGGAGCTGTTTTTT.

V is TRBV28 and J is TRBJ1-2, with TRBD1 identical over 10 bases. Unmatched junction bases numbered 13, after V lost 5 bases and J lost 4 bases. The CDR3 runs 17 residues. Germline CDR1 MDHEN, CDR2 SYDVKM. This CDR3 reads CASSQGGTGEWGYGYTF. Written as DNA, the CDR3 is TGTGCCAGCAGTCAGGGGGGGACAGGGGAGTGGGGCTATGGCTACACCTTC.

The genes are TRBV19 and TRBJ2-2; 9 bases line up with TRBD2. The V gene end was trimmed by 7 bases and the J gene end by 0 bases; junction bases not matched to a gene: 6. The CDR3 is 16 residues long. Germline CDR1 and CDR2: LNHDA and SQIVND (reference sequence). The CDR3 protein is CASNRPSGANTGELFF. The CDR3 nucleotides are TGTGCCAGTAACCGCCCTAGCGGGGCGAACACCGGGGAGCTGTTTTTT. Drawing the rest from reference TRBV19 and TRBJ2-2, the complete variable domain is DGGITQSPKYLFRKEGQNVTLSCEQNLNHDAMYWYRQDPGQGLRLIYYSQIVNDFQKGDIAEGYSVSREKKESFPLTVTSAQKNPTAFYLCASNRPSGANTGELFFGEGSRLTVL.

CDR3 residues: CASSEMAAYSNQPQHF. The DNA for the CDR3 is TGTGCCAGCAGTGAAATGGCAGCGTATAGCAATCAGCCCCAGCATTTT. The chain employs TRBV2 and TRBJ1-5; D unclear. Trimming cost V 2 bases and J 0 bases, with 11 bases left between them. There are 16 residues in the CDR3. Germline-derived CDR1 and CDR2 are SNHLY and FYNNEI.

This clone has more than one count but fewer than ten. V and J are TRBV19 and TRBJ1-1; no clear D. CDR3 length: 15 amino acids. V was cut by 6 bases and J by 1 base, with 15 bases left in between. Germline V gene data show CDR1 as LNHDA and CDR2 as SQIVND (reference sequence). CDR3 protein: CASSNLGSSNTEAFF. Here the CDR3 DNA reads TGTGCCAGTAGCAACTTGGGCTCCTCGAACACTGAAGCTTTCTTT.

V gene TRBV30 combines with J gene TRBJ1-2; maybe TRBD1 (6 bases). Germline V gene lookup returns CDR1 GTSNPN and CDR2 SVGIG (reference sequence). The CDR3 loop spans 13 amino acids. The ends were cut back, 5 bases at V and 7 bases at J, with 17 bases in the middle. CDR3 bases: TGTGCCTGGGGACAGCGGGAGGGCGCTGGCTACACCTTC. It encodes CAWGQREGAGYTF.

The chain combines TRBV28 with TRBJ1-5; the match to TRBD1 covers 8 bases. The CDR3 sequence is 16 residues long. CDR1 and CDR2 from the germline V gene are MDHEN and SYDVKM. With V trimmed by 0 bases and J by 4 bases, 5 bases remained unmatched. DNA of the CDR3: TGTGCCAGCAGTTTATGGGACAGGGATACGAATCAGCCCCAGCATTTT. Amino acid sequence: CASSLWDRDTNQPQHF. The full variable domain, with the rest looked up from reference TRBV28 and TRBJ1-5, is DVKVTQSSRYLVKRTGEKVFLECVQDMDHENMFWYRQDPGLGLRLIYFSYDVKMKEKGDIPEGYSVSREKKERFSLILESASTNQTSMYLCASSLWDRDTNQPQHFGDGTRLSIL.

The rearrangement joins TRBV6-5 to TRBJ2-7; TRBD1 agrees at 9 bases. The CDR3 has 15 residues. V shed 2 bases and J 5 bases; nucleotides not matched to a gene: 7. Germline values: CDR1 MNHEY, CDR2 SVGAGI. The chain's CDR3 is CASSYRKGQGHEQYF. Written as DNA, the CDR3 is TGTGCCAGCAGTTACCGAAAGGGACAGGGCCACGAGCAGTACTTC.

The V and J genes are TRBV16 and TRBJ2-1, with TRBD2 identical over 8 bases. The CDR3 has 16 residues. In germline, CDR1 is KGHSY, CDR2 FQNENV. J lost 6 bases, V lost 6 bases, and 13 bases had no gene match. CDR3 region: CASSRRGGLISNEQFF. The CDR3 DNA follows: TGTGCCAGCAGTAGACGGGGGGGCCTTATTTCCAATGAGCAGTTCTTC.

This chain joins TRBV5-1 and TRBJ1-6, with a possible D match to TRBD1 (6 bases). Trimming shortened V by 0 bases and J by 10 bases, and 14 bases separated the two germline ends. This CDR3 is 15 amino acids long. The germline V gene has CDR1 SGHRS and CDR2 YFSETQ. The CDR3 DNA is TGCGCCAGCAGCTTGGATGGGGGCGCCAACTCACCCCTCCACTTT. As protein: CASSLDGGANSPLHF.

This sequence joins TRBV5-1 and TRBJ2-3; 10 bases line up with TRBD1. The CDR3 has 15 residues. Germline trimming cut 4 bases from V and 1 base from J; bases unmatched to any gene: 3. Germline loops: CDR1 SGHRS, CDR2 YFSETQ. The CDR3 spells CASSAGQGGTDTQYF. CDR3 sequence (DNA): TGCGCCAGCAGCGCAGGACAGGGGGGCACAGATACGCAGTATTTT.

DNA for the CDR3: TGTGCCAGTAGTGATGGGGAGGGAACAGATACGCAGTATTTT. Translating gives CASSDGEGTDTQYF. This chain uses TRBV19 with TRBJ2-3, with TRBD2 matching over 7 bases. Unmatched junction bases numbered 5, after V lost 5 bases and J lost 3 bases. This CDR3 has 14 amino acids. Germline V lookup: CDR1 LNHDA, CDR2 SQIVND (reference sequence). The full variable domain, rest sourced from reference TRBV19 and TRBJ2-3, is DGGITQSPKYLFRKEGQNVTLSCEQNLNHDAMYWYRQDPGQGLRLIYYSQIVNDFQKGDIAEGYSVSREKKESFPLTVTSAQKNPTAFYLCASSDGEGTDTQYFGPGTRLTVL.

The gene calls are TRBV28 and TRBJ2-5; tentatively, D is TRBD2 (5 bases). Looked up from germline, CDR1 is MDHEN and CDR2 is SYDVKM. V dropped 2 bases and J dropped 13 bases, with 17 bases sitting between them. The CDR3 length is 13 residues. The CDR3 coding sequence is TGTGCCAGCAGTTTAAATGGAGGTGAACCCGTGTACTTC. Its translation: CASSLNGGEPVYF.

This chain uses TRBV9 with TRBJ1-3, with D hard to call. The CDR3 spans 13 residues. Germline V CDR1 and CDR2: SGDLS, YYNGEE. The germline V and J ends were trimmed by 0 bases and 15 bases, with 16 bases remaining between them. The CDR3 DNA is TGTGCCAGCAGCGTAGAAGGCCCCGGGGTACAATATTTT. Its protein product is CASSVEGPGVQYF. Filled out from reference TRBV9 and TRBJ1-3, the complete variable domain reads DSGVTQTPKHLITATGQRVTLRCSPRSGDLSVYWYQQSLDQGLQFLIQYYNGEERAKGNILERFSAQQFPDLHSELNLSSLELGDSALYFCASSVEGPGVQYFGEGSWLTVV.

This clone was counted once. CDR3 residues: CASSLGGTGRAYGYTF. Written as DNA, the CDR3 is TGTGCCAGCAGCTTAGGCGGGACAGGGAGGGCCTATGGCTACACCTTC. This rearrangement joins TRBV7-2 to TRBJ1-2; TRBD1 matches at 9 bases. The CDR3 loop spans 16 amino acids. V dropped 1 base and J dropped 4; count of bases not matched to a gene: 7. In germline, CDR1 is SGHTA, CDR2 FQGNSA.

On this clone itself: The identical CDR3 is also encoded by other nucleotide sequences in the sample. The chain carries TRBV6-1 and TRBJ2-2; TRBD2 might be the D (5 bases). The germline gives CDR1 MNHNS, CDR2 SASEGT. With 3 bases removed from V and 6 bases from J, the gap between germline ends came to 20 bases. The CDR3 runs to 17 residues. In DNA, the CDR3 is TGTGCCAGCAGTGAGGAAGACTCCGGAGGTGCAGCCGGGGAGCTGTTTTTT. It codes for CASSEEDSGGAAGELFF.

The chain recombines TRBV5-1 with TRBJ2-7; D gene uncertain. There are 15 residues in the CDR3. Trimming pared 0 bases from V and 2 bases from J, leaving 12 bases between. Per germline, CDR1 SGHRS and CDR2 YFSETQ. The DNA for the CDR3 is TGCGCCAGCAGCTTGGTTGGTTCTGGCCCCTACGAGCAGTACTTC. Its protein is CASSLVGSGPYEQYF.

The chain has TRBV7-3 and TRBJ2-7; 13 bases agree with TRBD2. Trimming at V came to 1 base and at J to 2 bases, leaving 2 bases not matched to a gene. From germline, CDR1 is SGHTA and CDR2 FQGTGA. This CDR3 region has 16 residues. This chain's CDR3 is CASSLMGLAGTYEQYF. The CDR3 bases are TGTGCCAGCAGCTTAATGGGACTAGCGGGGACCTACGAGCAGTACTTC.

CDR3 in amino acids: CASSPSTGEVGEQFF. CDR3 DNA: TGTGCCAGCTCACCATCGACAGGGGAAGTAGGTGAGCAGTTCTTC. The gene calls are TRBV18 and TRBJ2-1, with 8 nucleotides matching TRBD1. Germline trimming cut 2 bases from V and 9 bases from J; bases unmatched to any gene: 9. Germline CDR1 reads KGHSH; CDR2 reads LQKENI. CDR3 size: 15 residues.

The genes are TRBV12-3 or TRBV12-4 and TRBJ2-1; tentative D call: TRBD2 (6 bases). The CDR3 is 12 residues long. The ends were cut back, 6 bases at V and 12 bases at J, with 15 bases in the middle. CDR3 bases: TGTGCCAGCAGCAGCGGGCCCGGGGGGCAGTTCTTC. This gives the protein CASSSGPGGQFF.